Below, 26 T cell receptor beta chains from the same sample are listed, as sequenced in a study of blood T cell repertoires in COVID-19. Method: immunoSEQ multiplex PCR; TCRdb's copy keeps in-frame clones and lacks some. Of about 270,000 clones in the sample, around 90% are singletons; the top ten hold roughly 2.8%. Source material: PBMCs or T cells enriched from blood (not recorded which). The receptors were gathered from a man aged 40-49 years who had been exposed to COVID-19.

The V call is TRBV28, the J call TRBJ1-4; 9 bases line up with TRBD1. Germline lookup yields CDR1 MDHEN and CDR2 SYDVKM. The CDR3 spans 14 residues. V lost 7 bases and J lost 5; bases outside the gene matches: 5. The CDR3 sequence is CASTGTGPNEKLFF. CDR3 nucleotides: TGTGCCAGCACTGGGACAGGGCCGAATGAAAAACTGTTTTTT. Full variable domain (remainder filled in from reference TRBV28 and TRBJ1-4): DVKVTQSSRYLVKRTGEKVFLECVQDMDHENMFWYRQDPGLGLRLIYFSYDVKMKEKGDIPEGYSVSREKKERFSLILESASTNQTSMYLCASTGTGPNEKLFFGSGTQLSVL.

CDR3 residues: CASSLWWMAGQGNYEQYF. The CDR3 DNA follows: TGTGCCAGCAGTTTATGGTGGATGGCGGGACAGGGTAACTACGAGCAGTACTTC. V is TRBV28 and J is TRBJ2-7; 9 nucleotides match TRBD1. The J segment lost 3 bases and the V segment lost 0 bases, leaving 12 bases of the junction unmatched. In germline, CDR1 is MDHEN, CDR2 SYDVKM. The length of the CDR3 is 18 residues.

This chain uses TRBV5-1 with TRBJ2-1; 10 bases agree with TRBD2. CDR1 and CDR2 from the germline V gene are SGHRS and YFSETQ. Trimming took 6 bases from V and 3 from J; bases not matched to a gene: 12. The CDR3 has 17 amino acids. The CDR3 loop is CASTWLAGEGSYNEQFF. As DNA, the CDR3 is TGCGCCAGCACTTGGCTAGCGGGAGAGGGGAGCTACAATGAGCAGTTCTTC.

V usage is TRBV7-2 and J usage is TRBJ2-7; D uncertain. The germline CDR1 and CDR2 sequences are SGHTA and FQGNSA. Trimming left V 3 bases short and J 3 bases short, with 18 bases between. The CDR3 runs 16 residues. The CDR3, as DNA: TGTGCCAGCAGCTTCCAACCCGCCTCCTACTACTACGAGCAGTACTTC. Translated: CASSFQPASYYYEQYF.

The chain carries TRBV15 and TRBJ2-7, with unresolved D. CDR1 is LNHNV, CDR2 YYDKDF, per germline (reference sequence). V was trimmed by 0 bases and J by 2 bases, leaving 11 bases between them. The CDR3 runs to 15 residues. CDR3 DNA: TGTGCCACCAGCAGAGATCCCACCCCGGCCTACGAGCAGTACTTC. It is translated as CATSRDPTPAYEQYF.

The chain couples TRBV28 to TRBJ2-3; 9 bases agree with TRBD2. The CDR3 spans 16 residues. Losses at the gene ends were 8 bases for V and 0 bases for J; bases not matched to a gene: 9. Germline-derived CDR1 and CDR2 are MDHEN and SYDVKM. As DNA, the CDR3 is TGTGCCAGCGGCCCAAGACTAGCGGCTAGCACAGATACGCAGTATTTT. This encodes CASGPRLAASTDTQYF.

The gene calls are TRBV19 and TRBJ1-5; D might be TRBD1 (5 bases). Germline loops: CDR1 LNHDA, CDR2 SQIVND (reference sequence). Trimming removed 4 bases from V and 1 base from J, with 8 bases in between. The CDR3 is 14 amino acids. The DNA for the CDR3 is TGTGCCAGTAGTACCCCAGGGAGCAATCAGCCCCAGCATTTT. It is translated as CASSTPGSNQPQHF.

The rearrangement joins TRBV12-3 or TRBV12-4 to TRBJ1-3, with unresolved D. CDR3 length: 13 amino acids. The V gene lost 3 bases and the J gene lost 4 bases, with 7 bases spanning the gap. CDR3 loop: CASSFQRGNTIYF. The CDR3 DNA is TGTGCCAGCAGTTTCCAGCGGGGAAACACCATATATTTT.

This chain links TRBV28 with TRBJ1-1; TRBD1 agrees at 7 bases. This CDR3 is 14 amino acids long. V lost 5 bases, J lost 8 bases, and 11 bases stayed unmatched. The germline V gene has CDR1 MDHEN and CDR2 SYDVKM. CDR3 in amino acids: CASSLDRWPGEAFF. The CDR3 region has the DNA TGTGCCAGCAGTCTGGACAGGTGGCCGGGGGAAGCTTTCTTT.

V gene TRBV3-1 (or the pseudogene TRBV3-2) combines with J gene TRBJ2-2, with TRBD2 matching 10 bases. The CDR3 spans 16 residues. Trimming at V came to 1 base and at J to 4 bases, leaving 3 bases not matched to a gene. CDR1 and CDR2 from the germline V gene are LGHDT and YNNKEL (reference sequence). In DNA, the CDR3 is TGTGCCAGCAGCCAAGCACTAGCGGGACCCACCGGGGAGCTGTTTTTT. Its protein product is CASSQALAGPTGELFF.

The genes are TRBV7-9 and TRBJ2-1; TRBD2 is a possible D gene (6 bases). Trimming left V 5 bases short and J 6 bases short, with 17 bases between. The CDR3 is 15 residues long. CDR1 and CDR2 (germline): SEHNR, FQNEAQ (reference sequence). Here the CDR3 reads CASSHEWGEANEQFF. The CDR3 DNA reads as TGTGCCAGCAGCCATGAGTGGGGGGAGGCCAATGAGCAGTTCTTC.

V usage is TRBV7-8 and J usage is TRBJ2-2; 10 bases map to TRBD1. Losses at the gene ends were 5 bases for V and 9 bases for J; bases not matched to a gene: 6. The CDR3 is 14 amino acids. The V gene's germline CDR1 is SGHVS and CDR2 FQNEAQ. CDR3 in amino acids: CASSRDRGHRELFF. CDR3 coding DNA: TGTGCCAGCAGCCGAGACAGGGGGCATAGGGAGCTGTTTTTT.

This clone was seen more than once but under ten times. The chain carries TRBV28 and TRBJ2-1; no firm D call. V lost 10 bases to trimming and J lost 3 bases, with 16 bases between them. The length of the CDR3 is 14 residues. Germline V CDR1 and CDR2: MDHEN, SYDVKM. CDR3 loop: CATAINPFYNEQFF. The CDR3 nucleotides read TGTGCCACCGCGATAAACCCCTTCTACAATGAGCAGTTCTTC.

This chain links TRBV12-5 with TRBJ1-4, with D possibly TRBD1 on 5 matching bases. Germline CDR1 and CDR2: LGHNT and FRNRAP. The V and J ends lost 7 bases and 5 bases respectively, with 17 bases between them. CDR3 length equals 15 residues. The CDR3 DNA follows: TGTGCTAGTGCCTCCCTCAGGGCAGAGAATGAAAAACTGTTTTTT. It yields the protein CASASLRAENEKLFF.

The CDR3 loop is CASRVGQLNQPQHF. The DNA for the CDR3 is TGTGCCAGCAGAGTAGGACAGTTAAATCAGCCCCAGCATTTT. The V call is TRBV27, the J call TRBJ1-5; D perhaps matches TRBD1 (6 bases). V was cut by 6 bases and J by 4 bases, with 13 bases left in between. The CDR3 covers 14 residues. Germline CDR1 MNHEY, CDR2 SMNVEV (reference sequence).

J is TRBJ1-2 and V is TRBV18; TRBD1 matches 7 bases. This CDR3 spans 13 amino acids. The trim removed 6 bases at V and 3 bases at J, leaving 4 bases unmatched. In germline, CDR1 is KGHSH, CDR2 LQKENI. This CDR3 is CASSPTGDYGYTF. The CDR3 DNA reads as TGTGCCAGCTCCCCCACAGGGGACTATGGCTACACCTTC.

The genes are TRBV3-1 (or the pseudogene TRBV3-2) and TRBJ2-7; no clear D gene. Trimming shortened V by 5 bases and J by 4 bases, and 6 bases separated the two germline ends. The CDR3 sequence is 11 residues long. The germline CDR1 and CDR2 sequences are LGHDT and YNNKEL (reference sequence). The CDR3 loop reads CASSSGYEQYF. The CDR3 coding sequence is TGTGCCAGCAGCTCAGGATACGAGCAGTACTTC.

The chain uses TRBV12-5 and TRBJ1-1; 7 bases align to TRBD1. The V gene end was trimmed by 1 base and the J gene end by 12 bases; junction bases not matched to a gene: 8. Germline lookup yields CDR1 LGHNT and CDR2 FRNRAP. CDR3 size: 13 residues. The CDR3 region has the DNA TGTGCTAGTGGTTTGGGACAGGGAGTATCAACTTTCTTT. It encodes CASGLGQGVSTFF.

The chain carries TRBV19 and TRBJ1-2; a weak D match, TRBD1 (5 bases). CDR3 length equals 15 residues. CDR1 is LNHDA, CDR2 SQIVND, per germline (reference sequence). Trimming took 0 bases from V and 5 from J, leaving 13 bases between them. For the CDR3, the DNA is TGTGCCAGTAGTATAGAGCTCAGGGTCGGATATGGCTACACCTTC. It codes for CASSIELRVGYGYTF.

The chain is built from TRBV6-4 and TRBJ2-5, with TRBD2 as a possible D gene (5 bases). Germline CDR1 is MRHNA and CDR2 is SNTAGT. The CDR3 runs 14 residues. Trimming pared 3 bases from V and 3 bases from J, leaving 11 bases between. This CDR3 reads CASSESPGEETQYF. The CDR3 DNA reads TGTGCCAGCAGTGAGTCCCCCGGGGAAGAGACCCAGTACTTC.

This chain links TRBV19 with TRBJ1-5; D call uncertain. V was cut by 5 bases and J by 4 bases, with 12 bases left in between. The CDR3 is 14 amino acids. CDR1 LNHDA and CDR2 SQIVND come from the germline V gene (reference sequence). CDR3 bases: TGTGCCAGTAGTCCAGGAGGGAGGAATCAGCCCCAGCATTTT. It codes for CASSPGGRNQPQHF. Full variable domain (outside the CDR3, taken from reference TRBV19 and TRBJ1-5): DGGITQSPKYLFRKEGQNVTLSCEQNLNHDAMYWYRQDPGQGLRLIYYSQIVNDFQKGDIAEGYSVSREKKESFPLTVTSAQKNPTAFYLCASSPGGRNQPQHFGDGTRLSIL.

The CDR3 nucleotides are TGTGCCACGGTGGCCCGGGGGGAAGGGACTGAAGCTTTCTTT. It yields the protein CATVARGEGTEAFF. The rearrangement joins TRBV10-3 to TRBJ1-1, with TRBD1 as a possible D gene (5 bases). V lost 10 bases and J 5 bases, leaving 20 bases between the germline ends. The CDR3 totals 14 residues. Germline-derived CDR1 and CDR2 are ENHRY and SYGVKD.

The chain uses TRBV21-1 and TRBJ1-3; the table's D gene call, TRBD1, was not cross checked with the DNA. TRBV21-1 is recorded as a pseudogene. This CDR3 region has 17 residues. The CDR3 reads CASSARDRTISGNTIYF. The CDR3 region has the DNA TGTGCCAGCAGCGCGAGGGACAGGACGATCTCTGGAAACACCATATATTTT.

This chain links TRBV2 with TRBJ2-3; 12 bases map to TRBD2. This CDR3 is built from 17 residues. CDR1 is SNHLY, CDR2 FYNNEI, per germline. V gave up 8 bases and J gave up 2 bases; unmatched junction bases: 11. This CDR3 reads CASGVGLAGGPTDTQYF. In nucleotides, the CDR3 is TGTGCCAGCGGGGTAGGGCTAGCGGGAGGGCCCACAGATACGCAGTATTTT.

The chain combines TRBV12-5 with TRBJ1-1; D possibly corresponds to TRBD1 (5 bases). V gave up 3 bases and J gave up 2 bases, with 19 bases separating them. Germline V gene sequence: CDR1 LGHNT, CDR2 FRNRAP. The length of the CDR3 is 17 residues. This chain's CDR3 is CASGFSTQGRPNTEAFF. The CDR3 bases are TGTGCTAGTGGTTTTTCCACTCAGGGTAGGCCAAACACTGAAGCTTTCTTT.

The chain has TRBV2 and TRBJ2-4; possibly TRBD2 for D (6 bases). Trimming stripped 7 bases from V and 3 bases from J, with 16 bases between. Germline V gene data show CDR1 as SNHLY and CDR2 as FYNNEI. This CDR3 is built from 15 residues. Here the CDR3 reads CASTSDGGNKNIQYF. CDR3 DNA: TGTGCCAGCACGTCGGACGGGGGAAACAAAAACATTCAGTACTTC.